This is a list of T cell receptor beta chains from one sample in a study of cytotoxic CD8 clonotypes in ibrutinib-treated CLL. Only in-frame clones appear in the TCRdb table, and some are missing; sequencing was by immunoSEQ multiplex PCR. This table has fewer than 90,000 clones, 68% appearing once. The sample here was PBMCs, taken after 12 months of ibrutinib treatment. The receptors originated from a human donor with chronic lymphocytic leukemia. Each CDR3 is given with its conserved first and last residue. Each record gives: clone size, CDR3 length, J gene, V gene, D gene, CDR3 DNA, CDR3 protein. D genes are given only for firm matches. Clone size is not always given. Where it is, it says once, few, many or a class for expanded clones.

>.|17|TRBJ2-2|TRBV4-3|.
TGCGCCAGCAGCCAGGGGACGTCTGCCGGGCTCACCGGGGAGCTGTTTTTT
CASSQGTSAGLTGELFF
>.|17|TRBJ2-3|TRBV27|.
TGTGCCAGCAGTTCCCCCCGGTTCAGGGTGGGCACAGATACGCAGTATTTT
CASSSPRFRVGTDTQYF
>.|12|TRBJ2-5|TRBV14|.
TGTGCCAGCAGCCCAGTGAGGGAGACCCAGTACTTC
CASSPVRETQYF
>.|15|TRBJ1-3|TRBV18|.
TGTGCCAGCTCACCCGGACAGAACTCTGGAAACACCATATATTTT
CASSPGQNSGNTIYF
>.|15|TRBJ1-2|TRBV19|.
TGTGCCAGTAGTACCACCCTCAGGACAAACTATGGCTACACCTTC
CASSTTLRTNYGYTF
>.|13|TRBJ1-1|TRBV2|.
TGTGCCAGCATGGTGGGTGTGAACACTGAAGCTTTCTTT
CASMVGVNTEAFF
>.|17|TRBJ2-6|TRBV11-3|TRBD1
TGTGCCAGCAGCTCTACAAAGACAGGGTCTGGGGCCAACGTCCTGACTTTC
CASSSTKTGSGANVLTF
>.|15|TRBJ2-7|TRBV5-1|TRBD1
TGCGCCAGCAGCCCACGACAGGGGGGCACCTACGAGCAGTACTTC
CASSPRQGGTYEQYF
>few|14|TRBJ1-6|TRBV4-3|.
TGCGCCAGCAGCCAAGATGTAGGGAATTCACCCCTCCACTTT
CASSQDVGNSPLHF
>.|12|TRBJ1-4|TRBV7-9|.
TGTGCCAGCAGCTTAGCGCTTGGAAAACTGTTTTTT
CASSLALGKLFF
>.|15|TRBJ2-5|TRBV28|.
TGTGCCAGCAGTTACGGACAGGGAGGGCGAGAGACCCAGTACTTC
CASSYGQGGRETQYF
>once|16|TRBJ1-4|TRBV5-1|.
TGCGCCAGCAGCTCCCAGGGTGGGGGAAGTAATGAAAAACTGTTTTTT
CASSSQGGGSNEKLFF